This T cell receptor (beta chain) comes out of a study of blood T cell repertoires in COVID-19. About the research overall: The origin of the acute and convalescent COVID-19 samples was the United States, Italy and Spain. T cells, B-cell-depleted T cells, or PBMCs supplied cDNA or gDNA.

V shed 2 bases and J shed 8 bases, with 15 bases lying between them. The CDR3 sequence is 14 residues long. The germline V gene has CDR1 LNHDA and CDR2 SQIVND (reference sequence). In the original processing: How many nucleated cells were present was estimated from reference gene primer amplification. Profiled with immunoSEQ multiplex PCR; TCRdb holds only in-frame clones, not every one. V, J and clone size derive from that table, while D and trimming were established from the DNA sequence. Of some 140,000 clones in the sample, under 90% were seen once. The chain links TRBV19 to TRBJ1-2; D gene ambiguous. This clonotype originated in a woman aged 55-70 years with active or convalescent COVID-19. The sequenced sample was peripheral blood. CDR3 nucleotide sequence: TGTGCCAGTAGTATAACCCCTTTGGCCATCGGCTACACCTTC. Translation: CASSITPLAIGYTF.